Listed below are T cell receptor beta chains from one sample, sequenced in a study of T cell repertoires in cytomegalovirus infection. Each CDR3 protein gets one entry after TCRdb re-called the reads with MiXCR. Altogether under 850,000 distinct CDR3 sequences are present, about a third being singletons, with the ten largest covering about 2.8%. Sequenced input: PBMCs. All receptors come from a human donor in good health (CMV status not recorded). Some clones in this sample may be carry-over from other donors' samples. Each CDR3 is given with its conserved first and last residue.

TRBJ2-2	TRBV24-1	CATSDPRTERFF
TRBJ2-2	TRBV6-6	CASSYFPQLAGNTGELFF
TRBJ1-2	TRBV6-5	CASSYSGGQGVDYGYTF
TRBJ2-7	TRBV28	CASSPRSVTGATRTYF
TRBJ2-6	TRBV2	CASSVRTLSNSGANVLTF
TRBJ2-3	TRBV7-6	CASTVTGGSVTDTQYF
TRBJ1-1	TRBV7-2	CASSFPGPLSEAFF
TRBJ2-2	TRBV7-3	CASSFDRAGLTGELFF
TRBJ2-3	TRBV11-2	CASTLGFGQGSGDTQYF
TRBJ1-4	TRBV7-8	CASSSRTGGDEKLFF
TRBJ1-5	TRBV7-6	CAGNQPQHF
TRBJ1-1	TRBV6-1	CASSSVKGTEAFF
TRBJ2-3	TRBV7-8	CASSLVGPPRADTQYF
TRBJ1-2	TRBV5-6	CASSLWKGIYGYTF
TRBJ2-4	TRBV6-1	CASSSDRGAKNIQYF
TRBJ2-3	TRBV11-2	CASSLRSSGDAQYF
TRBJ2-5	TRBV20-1	CSARGGRAVFRETQYF
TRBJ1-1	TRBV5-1	CASSLNPGSNTEAFF
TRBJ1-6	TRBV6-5	CASSRLTYNSPLHF
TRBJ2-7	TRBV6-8	CASSGGTGVDERYF
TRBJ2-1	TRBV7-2	CASSLAGAGLNEQFF
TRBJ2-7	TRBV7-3	CASLVGGTYEQYF
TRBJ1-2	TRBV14	CASSQDQGAYGYTF
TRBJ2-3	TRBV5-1	CASSYQEPASTDTQYF
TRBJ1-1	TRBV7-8	CASSLEGGTYQTEAFF
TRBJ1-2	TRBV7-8	CASSNNYGYTF
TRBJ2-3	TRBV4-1	CASSQDPGLPSTDTQYF
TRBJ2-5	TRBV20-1	CSAGGQVETQYF
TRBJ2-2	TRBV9	CASSGRANTGELFF
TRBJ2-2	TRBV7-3	CASSLRGSTGELFF
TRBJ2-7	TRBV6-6	CASSPSLRQYF
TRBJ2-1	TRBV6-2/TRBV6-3	CASSVGQALPYNEQFF
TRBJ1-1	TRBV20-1	CSARGAGVAGNTEAFF
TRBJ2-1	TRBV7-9	CASSPPGRNYNEQFF
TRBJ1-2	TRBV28	CASLNRDYYGYTF
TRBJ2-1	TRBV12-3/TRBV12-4	CASNPREGSDEQFF
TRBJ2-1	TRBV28	CASSLLSEGLNNEQFF
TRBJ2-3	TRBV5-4	CASSSGLYGRDTQYF
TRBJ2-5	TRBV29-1	CSVEELGRVRETQYF
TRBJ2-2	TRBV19	CASSSSGVSGELFF
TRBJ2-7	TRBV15	CATSARGGGYEQYF
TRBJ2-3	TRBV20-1	CSARREWGTDTQYF
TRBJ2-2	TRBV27	CASRPTRPGELFF
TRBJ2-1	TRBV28	CASTPGGAVGYNEQFF
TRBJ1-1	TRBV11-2	CASSLDQLMNTEAFF
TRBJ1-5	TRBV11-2	CASSLGAGTGNQPQHF
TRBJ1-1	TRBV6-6	CATAATEAFF
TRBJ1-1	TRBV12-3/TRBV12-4	CASSLSVGGGGTEAFF
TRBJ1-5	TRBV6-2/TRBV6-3	CASSYSSSNQPQHF
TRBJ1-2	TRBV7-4	CASSFNREEHTF
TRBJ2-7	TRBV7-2	CASSLKTAREQYF
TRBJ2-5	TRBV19	CASSMRGWQETQYF
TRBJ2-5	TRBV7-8	CASSSRLGWETQYF
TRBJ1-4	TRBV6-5	CASSYTSGTGEKLFF